The 14 T cell receptor beta chains reported below all come from one sample, sequenced in a study of blood T cell repertoires in COVID-19. Clones were read by immunoSEQ multiplex PCR, and TCRdb kept only the in-frame ones, dropping some. The sample includes about 91,000 clones, over 70% of them seen just once. The sequenced material came from peripheral blood. These receptors were taken from a man between 65 and 85 years old with acute or convalescent COVID-19.

The V and J genes are TRBV10-3 and TRBJ1-3; possible D gene TRBD1, 5 bases. Trimming shortened V by 3 bases and J by 0 bases, and 9 bases separated the two germline ends. The germline V gene has CDR1 ENHRY and CDR2 SYGVKD. This CDR3 has 15 amino acids. CDR3 amino acids: CAISEQAASGNTIYF. The CDR3 DNA reads TGTGCCATCAGTGAACAGGCGGCCTCTGGAAACACCATATATTTT.

This chain links TRBV2 with TRBJ2-5; maybe TRBD1 (6 bases). CDR1 SNHLY and CDR2 FYNNEI come from the germline V gene. V lost 7 bases to trimming and J lost 3 bases, with 9 bases between them. The CDR3 has 12 amino acids. This chain's CDR3 is CASTTGEETQYF. The DNA for the CDR3 is TGTGCCAGCACGACAGGTGAAGAGACCCAGTACTTC.

The genes are TRBV28 and TRBJ1-2, with D perhaps TRBD1 (5 bases). Trimming pared 5 bases from V and 5 bases from J, leaving 12 bases between. Germline loops: CDR1 MDHEN, CDR2 SYDVKM. The CDR3 has 13 amino acids. Here the CDR3 DNA reads TGTGCCAGCAGTCCTGACAGATTGTATGGCTACACCTTC. Translation: CASSPDRLYGYTF.

The J gene is TRBJ2-7, the V gene TRBV6-2 or TRBV6-3; TRBD2 matches 12 bases. Germline V gene sequence: CDR1 MNHEY, CDR2 SVGEGT. The V segment lost 5 bases and the J segment 5 bases; nucleotides outside the gene matches: 4. CDR3 length equals 14 residues. The CDR3 coding sequence is TGTGCCAGCAGTCCAACTAGCGGGAGGAACGAGCAGTACTTC. This gives the protein CASSPTSGRNEQYF.

The chain links TRBV19 to TRBJ1-4; TRBD1 matches at 7 bases. The trim removed 7 bases at V and 5 bases at J, leaving 4 bases unmatched. CDR1 and CDR2 from the germline V gene are LNHDA and SQIVND (reference sequence). The CDR3 runs to 13 residues. The CDR3 DNA follows: TGTGCCAGTACGGACAGGCCCAATGAAAAACTGTTTTTT. Its protein product is CASTDRPNEKLFF.

This clone was picked up a small number of times. This rearrangement joins TRBV5-1 to TRBJ2-2; perhaps TRBD2 as D (6 bases). The V gene lost 0 bases and the J gene lost 4 bases, with 10 bases spanning the gap. The CDR3 is 15 residues long. The germline CDR1 and CDR2 sequences are SGHRS and YFSETQ. The CDR3 DNA is TGCGCCAGCAGCTTGGACGGGGGATTCACCGGGGAGCTGTTTTTT. It codes for CASSLDGGFTGELFF. The full variable domain, completed using reference TRBV5-1 and TRBJ2-2, is KAGVTQTPRYLIKTRGQQVTLSCSPISGHRSVSWYQQTPGQGLQFLFEYFSETQRNKGNFPGRFSGRQFSNSRSEMNVSTLELGDSALYLCASSLDGGFTGELFFGEGSRLTVL.

The chain joins TRBV6-4 to TRBJ2-7, with 10 bases fitting TRBD1. V was clipped by 6 bases and J by 6 bases; unmatched bases: 2. Per germline, CDR1 MRHNA and CDR2 SNTAGT. The CDR3 is 12 amino acids. Here the CDR3 DNA reads TGTGCCAGCAGGAGGACAGGGGGCGAGCAGTACTTC. Translated: CASRRTGGEQYF.

This chain links TRBV5-5 with TRBJ1-1, with D uncertain. V gave up 4 bases and J gave up 9 bases, with 13 bases separating them. Germline assignment: CDR1 SGHKS and CDR2 YYEKEE (reference sequence). CDR3 length equals 12 residues. CDR3 sequence: CASSQPRQQAFF. The CDR3 DNA is TGTGCCAGCAGCCAGCCGAGACAACAAGCTTTCTTT.

J is TRBJ2-5 and V is TRBV3-1 (or the pseudogene TRBV3-2), with 7 bases fitting TRBD1. Losses at the gene ends were 3 bases for V and 2 bases for J; bases not matched to a gene: 6. Germline CDR1 LGHDT, CDR2 YNNKEL (reference sequence). The CDR3 sequence is 15 residues long. The CDR3 sequence is CASSHRGYEQETQYF. CDR3 nucleotide sequence: TGTGCCAGCAGCCACAGGGGGTACGAACAAGAGACCCAGTACTTC.

The chain couples TRBV7-2 to TRBJ2-1; 11 nucleotides agree with TRBD1. The germline CDR1 and CDR2 sequences are SGHTA and FQGNSA. V shed 0 bases, J shed 7 bases, and the junction held 5 bases outside the gene matches. This CDR3 spans 16 amino acids. Written as DNA, the CDR3 is TGTGCCAGCAGCTTAGCGCTAGGGACAGGGGGGAATGAGCAGTTCTTC. Its protein product is CASSLALGTGGNEQFF.

The chain recombines TRBV11-2 with TRBJ2-1; TRBD2 is a possible D gene (6 bases). The CDR3 length is 15 residues. CDR1 SGHAT and CDR2 FQNNGV come from the germline V gene. V was pared by 1 base and J by 4 bases, with 11 bases between. CDR3 loop: CASSLASSEYNEQFF. CDR3 nucleotide sequence: TGTGCCAGCAGCTTAGCGTCTAGCGAGTACAATGAGCAGTTCTTC.

The chain couples TRBV18 to TRBJ2-5, with a tentative D call TRBD2 (6 bases). The CDR3 spans 15 residues. Germline-derived CDR1 and CDR2 are KGHSH and LQKENI. The V end was cut by 0 bases, the J end by 2 bases, with 10 bases between. The chain's CDR3 is CASSPPERAQETQYF. CDR3 coding DNA: TGTGCCAGCTCACCACCGGAGCGGGCTCAAGAGACCCAGTACTTC.

The chain combines TRBV6-2 or TRBV6-3 with TRBJ1-1, with TRBD1 identical over 7 bases. The CDR3 totals 16 residues. The trim removed 0 bases at V and 11 bases at J, leaving 15 bases unmatched. Germline assignment: CDR1 MNHEY and CDR2 SVGEGT. CDR3 loop: CASSYSIRGTEVRAFF. The CDR3 region has the DNA TGTGCCAGCAGTTACTCGATACGCGGGACAGAAGTACGCGCTTTCTTT.

The V gene is TRBV7-9, the J gene TRBJ2-1; a weak D match, TRBD2 (5 bases). V was pared by 6 bases and J by 8 bases, with 14 bases between. Germline-derived CDR1 and CDR2 are SEHNR and FQNEAQ (reference sequence). The CDR3 is 13 amino acids. The CDR3 region is CASSSGLGDEQFF. CDR3 DNA sequence: TGTGCCAGCAGTTCAGGCCTCGGGGATGAGCAGTTCTTC.